This T cell receptor beta chain was identified in a study of T cell repertoires in cytomegalovirus infection (dated by TCRdb to between 2018 and 2020). Some background on the complete study: Recently identified HLA-C-restricted CMV epitopes, whose presentation resists viral immunomodulation, were targeted by peptide stimulations together with well-studied HLA-B-restricted epitopes. Donor HLA type was relevant to the analysis, because carriage of CMV infection together with the matching HLA type was indicated by public TCR beta signatures. General findings and caveats noted by the study authors: In both this cohort and an independent cohort of several hundred donors, the cumulative frequency of public TCR beta family members distinguished carriers of CMV infection plus the relevant HLA type. The ex vivo response was dominated by HLA-C-restricted CMV-specific TCR beta clonotypes, and the single most frequent clonotype in two of eight donors was supplied by these HLA-C-restricted clonotypes.

This clonotype has only a few counts. No antigen is known for it. No much larger clone exists at a distance of one base, and base qualities are not known. Data came from an Illumina HiSeq 1500. TCRdb reprocessed the public reads (quality trimming at Q25 with fastp, clone calling with MiXCR) and kept in-frame beta chains. Entries are consolidated by CDR3 protein sequence, retaining the most common genes and DNA. For this sample the table gives about 83,000 distinct CDR3 sequences, of which roughly a quarter were detected only once. The leading ten clones occupy 50% of the sample. Including the terminal cysteine and phenylalanine, the CDR3 comprises 14 residues. The CDR3 DNA has 42 bases and is translated from base 1. Trimming takes 5 bases off V and 5 bases off J; junction bases not matched to a gene: 8. The germline V gene (reference sequence) specifies MNHEY as CDR1 and SMNVEV as CDR2. The sample's treatment or condition, from its label and the paper: in vitro stimulation with specific CMV peptide epitopes to enrich CMV-specific T cells.

Sequenced here: CD8+ T cells from cultured PBMCs, sampled from culture after CMV antigen stimulation. The sequence is built from TRBV27 and TRBJ2-5, with TRBD1 identical over 7 junction bases. The TCR originated in a human donor in good health (CMV status not recorded). Some clones in this sample may be carry-over from other donors' samples. The base sequence is TGTGCCAGCAGTCCGCAGGGGGTAGGCGAGACCCAGTACTTC. Its translation is CASSPQGVGETQYF.